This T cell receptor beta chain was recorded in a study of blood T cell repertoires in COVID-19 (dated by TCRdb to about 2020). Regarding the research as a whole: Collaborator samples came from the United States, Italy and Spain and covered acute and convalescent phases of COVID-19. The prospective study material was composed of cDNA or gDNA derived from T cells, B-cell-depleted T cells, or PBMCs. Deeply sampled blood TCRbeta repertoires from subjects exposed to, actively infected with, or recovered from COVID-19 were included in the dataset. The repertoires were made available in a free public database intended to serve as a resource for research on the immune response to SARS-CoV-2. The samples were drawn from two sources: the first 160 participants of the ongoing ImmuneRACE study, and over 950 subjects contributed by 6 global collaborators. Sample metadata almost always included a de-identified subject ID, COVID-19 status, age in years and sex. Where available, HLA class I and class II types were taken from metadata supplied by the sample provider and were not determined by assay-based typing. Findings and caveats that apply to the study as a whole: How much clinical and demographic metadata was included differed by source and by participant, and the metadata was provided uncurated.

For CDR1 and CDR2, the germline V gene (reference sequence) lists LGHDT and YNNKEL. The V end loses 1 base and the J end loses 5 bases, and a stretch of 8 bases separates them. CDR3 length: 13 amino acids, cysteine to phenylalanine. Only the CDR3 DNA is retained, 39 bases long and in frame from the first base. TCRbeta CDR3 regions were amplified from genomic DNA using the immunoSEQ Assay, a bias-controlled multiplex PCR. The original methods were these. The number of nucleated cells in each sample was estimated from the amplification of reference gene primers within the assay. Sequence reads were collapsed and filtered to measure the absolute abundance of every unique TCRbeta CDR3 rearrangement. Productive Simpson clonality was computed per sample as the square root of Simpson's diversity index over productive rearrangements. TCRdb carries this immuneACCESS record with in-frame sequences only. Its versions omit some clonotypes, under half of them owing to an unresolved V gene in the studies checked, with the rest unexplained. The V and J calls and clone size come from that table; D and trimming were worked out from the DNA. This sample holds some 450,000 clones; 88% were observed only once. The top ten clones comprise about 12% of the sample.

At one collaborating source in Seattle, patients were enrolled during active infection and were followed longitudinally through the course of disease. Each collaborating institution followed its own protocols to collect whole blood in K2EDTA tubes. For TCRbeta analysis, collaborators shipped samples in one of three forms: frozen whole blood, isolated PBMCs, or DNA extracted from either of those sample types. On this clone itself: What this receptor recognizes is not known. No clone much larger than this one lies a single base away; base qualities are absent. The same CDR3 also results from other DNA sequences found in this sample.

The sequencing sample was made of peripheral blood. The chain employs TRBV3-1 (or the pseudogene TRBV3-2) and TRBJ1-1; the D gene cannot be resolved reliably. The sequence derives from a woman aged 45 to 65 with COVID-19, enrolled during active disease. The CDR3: CASSQGAGTEAFF. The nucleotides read TGTGCCAGCAGCCAAGGGGCGGGAACTGAAGCTTTCTTT.